This T cell receptor beta chain was documented in a study of blood T cell repertoires in COVID-19. Study context: The United States, Italy and Spain were the sources of the acute and convalescent COVID-19 samples.

Sequencing was performed with immunoSEQ multiplex PCR; in TCRdb, only in-frame clones are kept and a portion is missing. The repertoire includes more than 300,000 clones, 87% of them detected once, and approximately 5% sits in the top ten. There are 15 residues in the CDR3. In germline, CDR1 is LNHDA, CDR2 SQIVND (reference sequence). V trimming: 8 bases; J trimming: 7 bases; junction bases outside the gene matches: 9. Cohort allocation depended upon clinical history that participants reported. Sequencing was done on a sample of PBMCs or T cells enriched from blood (not recorded which). The genes are TRBV19 and TRBJ1-6, with 9 bases lining up with TRBD1. This sequence originates from a woman younger than 45 who had recovered from COVID-19. As DNA, the CDR3 is TGTGCCAGTCATATCACGGGGACAGGGAATTCACCCCTCCACTTT. This codes for CASHITGTGNSPLHF. The complete variable domain, with remaining parts taken from reference TRBV19 and TRBJ1-6, reads DGGITQSPKYLFRKEGQNVTLSCEQNLNHDAMYWYRQDPGQGLRLIYYSQIVNDFQKGDIAEGYSVSREKKESFPLTVTSAQKNPTAFYLCASHITGTGNSPLHFGNGTRLTVT.